Included here is one T cell receptor beta chain sequence, with context. Antigen: not known. Unique molecular identifiers tagged the TCRbeta library. MiXCR, run by TCRdb on the PCR reads, gives a single entry per CDR3 protein. The repertoire holds a few hundred thousand distinct CDR3 sequences, with 43% as singletons. These data originate in a study of T-cell reconstitution after alpha-beta-depleted transplantation in children. Study conclusions and caveats: Certain patients had high TCRbeta diversity at day 60, and it came from recipient T cells and thymic progenitors that survived. Hyperexpanded clones declined; after one year, newly produced T cells mostly supplied diversity.

There are 13 residues in the CDR3. Germline CDR1 DFQATT, CDR2 SNEGSKA (reference sequence). V was pared by 6 bases and J by 8 bases, with 14 bases between. This chain joins TRBV20-1 and TRBJ1-6; D remains unclear. The source was PBMCs, collected before TCRalphabeta/CD19-depleted stem cell transplant. The sequence was obtained from a girl under 10 years old with aplastic anemia, due to receive a stem cell transplant. The CDR3 region is CSAPERSYSPLHF. CDR3 nucleotides: TGCAGTGCCCCGGAGAGGAGCTATTCACCCCTCCACTTT.